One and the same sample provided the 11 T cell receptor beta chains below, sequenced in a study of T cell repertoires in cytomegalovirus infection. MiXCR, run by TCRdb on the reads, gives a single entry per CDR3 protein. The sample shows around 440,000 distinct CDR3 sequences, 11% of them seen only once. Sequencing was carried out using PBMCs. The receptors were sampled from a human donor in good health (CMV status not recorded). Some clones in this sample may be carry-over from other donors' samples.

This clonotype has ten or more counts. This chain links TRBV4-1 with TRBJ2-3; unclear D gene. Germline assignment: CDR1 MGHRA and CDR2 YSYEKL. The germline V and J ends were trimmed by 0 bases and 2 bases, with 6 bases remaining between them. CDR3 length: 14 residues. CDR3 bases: TGCGCCAGCAGCCAAGATGGGTTCACAGATACGCAGTATTTT. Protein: CASSQDGFTDTQYF.

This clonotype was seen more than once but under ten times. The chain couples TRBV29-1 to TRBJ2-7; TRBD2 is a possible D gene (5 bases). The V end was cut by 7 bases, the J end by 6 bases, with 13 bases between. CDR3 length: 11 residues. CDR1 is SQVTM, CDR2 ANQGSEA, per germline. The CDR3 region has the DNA TGCAGCGCTACTACAGAGGGCGAGCAGTACTTC. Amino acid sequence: CSATTEGEQYF.

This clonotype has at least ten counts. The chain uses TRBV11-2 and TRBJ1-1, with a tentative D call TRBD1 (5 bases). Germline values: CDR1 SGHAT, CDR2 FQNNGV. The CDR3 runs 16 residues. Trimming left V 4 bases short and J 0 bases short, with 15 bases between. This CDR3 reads CASSSHGHLVNTEAFF. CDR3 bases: TGTGCCAGCAGCTCCCACGGACACCTCGTGAACACTGAAGCTTTCTTT.

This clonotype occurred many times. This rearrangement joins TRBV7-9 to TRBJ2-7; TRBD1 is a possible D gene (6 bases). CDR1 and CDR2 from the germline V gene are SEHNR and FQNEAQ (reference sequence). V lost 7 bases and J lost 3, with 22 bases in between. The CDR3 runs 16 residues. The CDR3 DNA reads TGTGCCAGCACCCATTCGACAGGACTTAATTTCTACGAGCAGTACTTC. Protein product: CASTHSTGLNFYEQYF.

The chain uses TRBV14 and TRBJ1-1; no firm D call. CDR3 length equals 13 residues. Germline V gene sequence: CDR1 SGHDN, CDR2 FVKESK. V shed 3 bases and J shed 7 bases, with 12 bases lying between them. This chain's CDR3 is CASSHNADGEAFF. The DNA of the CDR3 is TGTGCCAGCAGCCATAATGCGGACGGTGAAGCTTTCTTT.

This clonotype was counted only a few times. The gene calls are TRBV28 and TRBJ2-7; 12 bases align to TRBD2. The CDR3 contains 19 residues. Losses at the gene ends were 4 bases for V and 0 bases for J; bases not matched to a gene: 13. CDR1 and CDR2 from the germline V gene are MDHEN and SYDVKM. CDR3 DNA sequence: TGTGCCAGCAGTTCCGGGACTAGCGGGCCTACCCTTAGCTCCTACGAGCAGTACTTC. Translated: CASSSGTSGPTLSSYEQYF.

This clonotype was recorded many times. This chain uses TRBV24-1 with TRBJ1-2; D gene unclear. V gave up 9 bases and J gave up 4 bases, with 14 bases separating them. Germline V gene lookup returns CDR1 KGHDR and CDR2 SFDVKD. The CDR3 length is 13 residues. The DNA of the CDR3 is TGTGCCACCGGGAGAAACAACCGCTATGGCTACACCTTC. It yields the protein CATGRNNRYGYTF.

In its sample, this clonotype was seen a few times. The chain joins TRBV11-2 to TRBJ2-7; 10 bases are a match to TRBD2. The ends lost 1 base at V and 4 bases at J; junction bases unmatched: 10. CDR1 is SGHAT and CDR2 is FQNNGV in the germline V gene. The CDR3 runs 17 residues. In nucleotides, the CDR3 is TGTGCCAGCAGCTTAGTCCTCGGGCTAGCGGGAGAGTACGAGCAGTACTTC. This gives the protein CASSLVLGLAGEYEQYF.

This CDR3 reads CSVETRSVGYTF. In DNA form, the CDR3 reads TGCAGCGTTGAAACAAGGAGTGTTGGCTACACCTTC. V usage is TRBV29-1 and J usage is TRBJ1-2; D is unresolved. This CDR3 has 12 amino acids. Germline lookup yields CDR1 SQVTM and CDR2 ANQGSEA. With 2 bases removed from V and 7 bases from J, the gap between germline ends came to 11 bases.

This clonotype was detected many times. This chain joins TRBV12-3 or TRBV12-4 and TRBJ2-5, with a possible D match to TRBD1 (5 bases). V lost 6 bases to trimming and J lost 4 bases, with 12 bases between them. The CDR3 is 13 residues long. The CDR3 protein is CASSQGWVETQYF. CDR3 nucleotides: TGTGCCAGCAGCCAGGGTTGGGTAGAGACCCAGTACTTC.

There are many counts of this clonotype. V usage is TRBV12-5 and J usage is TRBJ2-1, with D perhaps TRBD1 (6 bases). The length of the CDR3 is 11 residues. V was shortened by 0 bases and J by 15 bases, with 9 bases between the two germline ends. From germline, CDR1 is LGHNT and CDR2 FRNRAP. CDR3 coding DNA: TGTGCTAGTGGTTTGGTACAGGGTCTGTTCTTC. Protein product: CASGLVQGLFF.